This T cell receptor (beta chain) was observed in a study of blood T cell repertoires in COVID-19. Study summary: The samples span acute and convalescent COVID-19 from the United States, Italy and Spain. Sources were T cells, B-cell-depleted T cells, or PBMCs; the material itself was cDNA or gDNA.

The V gene's germline CDR1 is SGHNT and CDR2 YYREEE (reference sequence). The CDR3 consists of 16 residues. V lost 4 bases and J lost 0; bases outside the gene matches: 5. Per the original methods: From reference gene primer amplification, estimates of nucleated cell counts were derived. Profiling relied on immunoSEQ multiplex PCR, and the TCRdb table lists in-frame clones only, not all of them. V, J and clone size are taken as reported in that table, and D and trimming were inferred from the DNA itself. This sample carries a few hundred thousand clones, 89% of them seen once, and the ten largest clones take 4% to 5%.

The sample consisted of peripheral blood. The chain carries TRBV5-4 and TRBJ2-2; 8 nucleotides agree with TRBD2. The clonotype was recovered from a woman in her forties who had recovered from COVID-19. The chain's CDR3 is CASSTPGLANTGELFF. CDR3 bases: TGTGCCAGCAGCACTCCGGGACTAGCGAACACCGGGGAGCTGTTTTTT.